The source of this T cell receptor beta chain is a study of T cell responses to AZD1222 COVID-19 vaccine. Whole-study findings and limits: The sample set comprised mostly white British donors with more females, and clonal diversity was possibly underestimated. Among vaccine-associated CD4 TCRs, coverage spanned spike, with dominance at 160-218 and 743-854.

For this clone: Its target is not known.

Using immunoSEQ multiplex PCR, the repertoire was profiled, and TCRdb retains in-frame clones only, with some absent. The table has 120,000 or so clones, 85% to 90% seen once. This receptor was taken from an adult in good health. Material: peripheral blood, obtained on day 0 of AZD1222 vaccination.

The CDR3 region has the DNA TGTGCCTGGAGATTGAGGCAGGGTGGCTACACCTTC. Its protein is CAWRLRQGGYTF. V gene TRBV30 combines with J gene TRBJ1-2; weak D call: TRBD1 (5 bases). The CDR3 is made up of 12 amino acids. Germline CDR1 reads GTSNPN; CDR2 reads SVGIG (reference sequence). The V gene lost 3 bases and the J gene lost 7 bases, with 12 bases spanning the gap.